A selection of T cell receptor beta chains follows, all from one sample in a study of T cell responses to AZD1222 COVID-19 vaccine. Sequencing was performed with immunoSEQ multiplex PCR; in TCRdb, only in-frame clones are kept and a portion is missing. The sample lists about 70,000 clones, nearly 90% occurring once. The sample in question was peripheral blood, obtained on day 0 of MenACWY control vaccination. The receptors here all came from an adult in good health. Each CDR3 is given with its conserved first and last residue. A D gene is named only where the DNA matches it firmly. A clone size is listed for some rows: how often the clone was seen (once, few, many), or a class if it is expanded.

v_call	j_call	d_call	clone_size	cdr3_aa	cdr3_nt
TRBV3-1/TRBV3-2	TRBJ2-1	TRBD2	NA	CASSDRAGSYNEQFF	TGTGCCAGCTCAGATAGAGCGGGGTCCTACAATGAGCAGTTCTTC
TRBV5-1	TRBJ1-1	TRBD1	NA	CASSFQDRGRTEAFF	TGCGCCAGCAGCTTCCAGGACAGGGGGCGAACTGAAGCTTTCTTT
TRBV5-1	TRBJ2-3	NA	NA	CASSSSVGAGDTQYF	TGCGCCAGCAGCAGCTCGGTGGGGGCAGGGGATACGCAGTATTTT
TRBV28	TRBJ1-2	TRBD1	NA	CVTGTDFNYGYTF	TGTGTTACCGGGACAGACTTTAACTATGGCTACACCTTC
TRBV10-3	TRBJ1-2	TRBD1	NA	CAIANRGDGYTF	TGTGCCATCGCCAACAGGGGGGATGGCTACACCTTC
TRBV11-2	TRBJ2-2	NA	NA	CASSLWRGTTTNTGELFF	TGTGCCAGCAGCTTATGGAGGGGTACTACTACGAACACCGGGGAGCTGTTTTTT
TRBV14	TRBJ2-7	TRBD1	NA	CASSHPKGSSGQGGIQDGEQYF	TGTGCCAGCAGCCATCCAAAGGGATCGTCGGGACAGGGCGGAATCCAGGATGGCGAGCAGTACTTC
TRBV15	TRBJ1-5	NA	few	CATSRERASNQPQHF	TGTGCCACCAGCAGAGAAAGGGCGAGCAATCAGCCCCAGCATTTT
TRBV27	TRBJ1-4	NA	NA	CASSLNGGRRGEKLFF	TGTGCCAGCAGTTTAAACGGGGGGCGCCGGGGTGAAAAACTGTTTTTT
TRBV4-3	TRBJ1-2	NA	once	CASSQEQGSGGYTF	TGCGCCAGCAGCCAAGAACAGGGATCTGGAGGCTACACCTTC
TRBV2	TRBJ1-3	NA	NA	CASSDAGVTGNTIYF	TGTGCCAGCAGTGATGCGGGGGTGACTGGAAACACCATATATTTT
TRBV4-1	TRBJ2-7	TRBD1	NA	CASSQDTGQAFSYEQYF	TGCGCCAGCAGCCAAGATACAGGACAGGCCTTCTCCTACGAGCAGTACTTC
TRBV19	TRBJ2-7	NA	NA	CASSISKMGSYYEQYF	TGTGCCAGTAGTATTTCGAAAATGGGAAGCTACTACGAGCAGTACTTC
TRBV27	TRBJ2-1	NA	NA	CASSLSRNNEQFF	TGTGCCAGCAGTTTATCTAGGAACAATGAGCAGTTCTTC
TRBV6-5	TRBJ2-3	NA	NA	CASSYSLDSTQYF	TGTGCCAGCAGTTACTCTCTTGATAGTACGCAGTATTTT
TRBV21-1	TRBJ1-5	NA	NA	CASSKADQPQHF	TGTGCCAGCAGCAAAGCGGACCAGCCCCAGCATTTT
TRBV2	TRBJ1-5	NA	NA	CASSESQPQHF	TGTGCCAGCAGTGAGTCTCAGCCCCAGCATTTT
TRBV12-5	TRBJ2-7	TRBD1	once	CASGLVPWGPGQGSYEQYF	TGTGCTAGTGGTTTGGTACCTTGGGGACCGGGACAGGGTTCCTACGAGCAGTACTTC
TRBV6-5	TRBJ1-2	NA	NA	CASSTLADGYTF	TGTGCCAGCAGTACATTGGCTGATGGCTACACCTTC
TRBV5-1	TRBJ2-5	NA	few	CASSMGIGRTSQETQYF	TGCGCCAGCAGCATGGGAATCGGCAGGACGTCCCAAGAGACCCAGTACTTC
TRBV9	TRBJ2-7	NA	NA	CASSVGESVAYEQYF	TGTGCCAGCAGCGTAGGAGAGTCAGTGGCCTACGAGCAGTACTTC
TRBV25-1	TRBJ2-3	NA	NA	CASSELDETDTQYF	TGTGCCAGCAGTGAATTGGACGAGACAGATACGCAGTATTTT
TRBV5-1	TRBJ1-3	NA	NA	CASSLTGIAGNTIYF	TGCGCCAGCAGCTTAACAGGGATCGCTGGAAACACCATATATTTT
TRBV19	TRBJ2-1	NA	once	CASSIEGDYNEQFF	TGTGCCAGTAGTATAGAAGGTGACTACAATGAGCAGTTCTTC